The source of this TCR beta chain is a study of shared T cell receptors in the human thymus. The data were produced by immunoSEQ multiplex PCR, yet TCRdb's version contains in-frame clones alone and is incomplete. The table includes about 400,000 clones, approximately 95% detected once. V was clipped by 6 bases and J by 6 bases, with 14 bases between them. The CDR3 loop spans 13 amino acids. Germline-derived CDR1 and CDR2 are MNHEY and SMNVEV (reference sequence). Sequencing used thymocytes. The sequence came from a human donor. This rearrangement joins TRBV27 to TRBJ1-2; D might be TRBD1 (5 bases). CDR3 coding DNA: TGTGCCAGCAGAGCCCACCCGGACAATGGCTACACCTTC. This gives the protein CASRAHPDNGYTF.